This entry describes one T cell receptor (beta chain). Its specificity is not known. The entry originates in a study of post-analysis software for immune sequencing data. General observations from the study: Among multiple sclerosis patients, normalized Chao1 diversity was significantly below that of controls. About five TRBV segments, including TRBV5-6, TRBV5-1 and TRBV20-1, were more frequent in patients than controls. Samples made in the same batch grouped tightly together by F measure.

cDNA libraries of TCR beta carried unique molecular identifiers. TCRdb re-derived calls from the PCR reads in MiXCR, one entry per CDR3 protein. The sample yields around 500,000 distinct CDR3 sequences, around 36% seen once. CDR1 is MNHEY and CDR2 is SVGAGI in the germline V gene. The CDR3 covers 14 residues. The ends were cut back, 0 bases at V and 6 bases at J, with 10 bases in the middle. The receptor's source is a girl under 18 with multiple sclerosis. The rearrangement joins TRBV6-5 to TRBJ2-3; D unresolved. Sequencing was done on a sample of blood. The CDR3 nucleotides read TGTGCCAGCAGTTACTCTGATCCCCTTGATACGCAGTATTTT. Its protein is CASSYSDPLDTQYF.